These T cell receptor beta chains were read from a single sample in a study of shared clonotypes between healthy human individuals. The protocol was immunoSEQ multiplex PCR, while the TCRdb copy is restricted to in-frame clones and leaves out a portion. The data contain 2.3 million or so clones, more than 80% of them seen just once; the ten biggest clones take up 0.35% to 0.45%. Source material: naive CD4+ T cells from PBMCs. The source of these receptors is a man aged 18 to 30 in good health. Some clones in this sample may be carry-over from other donors' samples. The CDR3 runs from the conserved cysteine through the conserved F or W. A D gene is named only where the DNA matches it firmly. Expanded clones are given a class, and other clones once, few, many or no size at all.

size: .; J: TRBJ2-3; V: TRBV5-1; D: .; CDR3: CASSLFSGAPDTQYF; DNA: TGCGCCAGCAGCTTGTTTTCGGGAGCCCCAGATACGCAGTATTTT
size: .; J: TRBJ2-5; V: TRBV11-2; D: .; CDR3: CASSLSAAETQYF; DNA: TGTGCCAGCAGCTTATCAGCGGCGGAGACCCAGTACTTC
size: .; J: TRBJ1-5; V: TRBV28; D: .; CDR3: CASSSLRRRNQPQHF; DNA: TGTGCCAGCAGTTCCCTCCGACGCCGTAATCAGCCCCAGCATTTT
size: once; J: TRBJ1-4; V: TRBV5-5; D: .; CDR3: CASSPVRAEKLFF; DNA: TGTGCCAGCAGCCCCGTTAGGGCGGAAAAACTGTTTTTT
size: .; J: TRBJ2-7; V: TRBV28; D: TRBD1; CDR3: CASSRRQGAGEQYF; DNA: TGTGCCAGCAGTCGCAGACAGGGGGCAGGTGAGCAGTACTTC
size: .; J: TRBJ2-5; V: TRBV7-8; D: .; CDR3: CASSLVGPETQYF; DNA: TGTGCCAGCAGCTTAGTGGGGCCCGAGACACAGTACTTC
size: .; J: TRBJ1-2; V: TRBV7-8; D: .; CDR3: CASSSLRGGGGYTF; DNA: TGTGCCAGCAGCTCCTTACGGGGGGGAGGTGGCTACACCTTC
size: .; J: TRBJ2-7; V: TRBV5-4; D: .; CDR3: CASSRAVLYEQYF; DNA: TGTGCCAGCAGCCGGGCAGTACTCTACGAGCAGTACTTC
size: .; J: TRBJ2-7; V: TRBV28; D: TRBD1; CDR3: CASSQPGTGTYEQYF; DNA: TGTGCCAGCAGCCAGCCGGGGACAGGGACCTACGAGCAGTACTTC
size: .; J: TRBJ2-1; V: TRBV27; D: TRBD2; CDR3: CASSPLGLVANEQFF; DNA: TGTGCCAGCAGCCCGTTGGGACTAGTCGCGAATGAGCAGTTCTTC
size: .; J: TRBJ1-1; V: TRBV19; D: .; CDR3: CASSNGIPLEAFF; DNA: TGTGCCAGTAGTAATGGGATCCCCCTTGAAGCTTTCTTT
size: .; J: TRBJ1-1; V: TRBV27; D: .; CDR3: CASSFNQGMNTEAFF; DNA: TGTGCCAGCAGTTTTAATCAGGGAATGAACACTGAAGCTTTCTTT
size: .; J: TRBJ1-1; V: TRBV7-9; D: .; CDR3: CASSLSGPEAFF; DNA: TGTGCCAGCAGCTTATCAGGGCCTGAAGCTTTCTTT
size: once; J: TRBJ2-7; V: TRBV18; D: .; CDR3: CASSTAGELHEQYF; DNA: TGTGCCAGCTCCACGGCCGGGGAGCTCCACGAGCAGTACTTC
size: .; J: TRBJ1-5; V: TRBV23-1; D: .; CDR3: CASIQGRVLQPQHF; DNA: TGCGCCAGCATTCAGGGGAGGGTCCTCCAGCCCCAGCATTTT
size: .; J: TRBJ2-2; V: TRBV27; D: TRBD1; CDR3: CASSFPWFSRGLSDGELFF; DNA: TGTGCCAGCAGTTTCCCGTGGTTCTCCAGGGGGCTCTCCGACGGGGAGCTGTTTTTT
size: .; J: TRBJ2-3; V: TRBV28; D: .; CDR3: CASAPVGRETDTQYF; DNA: TGTGCCAGCGCCCCCGTTGGTCGTGAGACAGATACGCAGTATTTT
size: .; J: TRBJ1-2; V: TRBV2; D: .; CDR3: CASAGEMGYGYTF; DNA: TGTGCCAGCGCAGGGGAAATGGGCTATGGCTACACCTTC
size: .; J: TRBJ2-3; V: TRBV10-3; D: .; CDR3: CAISDFVAGTDTQYF; DNA: TGTGCCATCAGTGATTTCGTTGCGGGCACAGATACGCAGTATTTT
size: .; J: TRBJ2-1; V: TRBV7-9; D: TRBD2; CDR3: CASSHKPGLAGPEQFF; DNA: TGTGCCAGCAGCCACAAACCGGGACTAGCGGGACCTGAGCAGTTCTTC
size: .; J: TRBJ2-7; V: TRBV4-2; D: .; CDR3: CASSQVRETGPYF; DNA: TGTGCCAGCAGCCAAGTTCGAGAAACAGGCCCGTACTTC
size: .; J: TRBJ1-5; V: TRBV7-9; D: .; CDR3: CASSLDGGQPQHF; DNA: TGTGCCAGCAGCTTAGACGGGGGGCAGCCCCAGCATTTT
size: .; J: TRBJ2-1; V: TRBV29-1; D: TRBD2; CDR3: CSGRTRSYNEQFF; DNA: TGCAGCGGGAGGACTAGATCTTACAATGAGCAGTTCTTC
size: .; J: TRBJ2-7; V: TRBV13; D: TRBD1; CDR3: CASSPTGQGANEQYF; DNA: TGTGCCAGCAGCCCAACGGGACAGGGGGCGAACGAGCAGTACTTC
size: .; J: TRBJ2-1; V: TRBV6-1; D: .; CDR3: CASSEARPGGPKAEQFF; DNA: TGTGCCAGCAGTGAAGCCCGACCGGGGGGCCCTAAGGCGGAGCAGTTCTTC
size: .; J: TRBJ2-1; V: TRBV29-1; D: .; CDR3: CSVVGPRGGNEQFF; DNA: TGCAGCGTTGTTGGGCCCAGGGGGGGGAATGAGCAGTTCTTC
size: .; J: TRBJ2-2; V: TRBV9; D: .; CDR3: CASSVASLGPGELFF; DNA: TGTGCCAGCAGCGTAGCTAGCCTAGGGCCCGGGGAGCTGTTTTTT
size: .; J: TRBJ2-7; V: TRBV28; D: TRBD2; CDR3: CASSLGGTRSDEQYF; DNA: TGTGCCAGCAGTTTAGGTGGGACTAGATCTGACGAGCAGTACTTC
size: .; J: TRBJ1-4; V: TRBV6-1; D: .; CDR3: CASSLGQYEKLFF; DNA: TGTGCCAGCAGCCTCGGACAGTATGAAAAACTGTTTTTT
size: .; J: TRBJ2-2; V: TRBV7-2; D: TRBD2; CDR3: CASSPRTSGPANTGELFF; DNA: TGTGCCAGCAGCCCCCGGACTAGCGGGCCAGCGAACACCGGGGAGCTGTTTTTT
size: .; J: TRBJ1-1; V: TRBV18; D: .; CDR3: CASSPPFSENTEAFF; DNA: TGTGCCAGCTCACCCCCCTTTAGCGAGAACACTGAAGCTTTCTTT
size: .; J: TRBJ2-2; V: TRBV28; D: .; CDR3: CASSSQRQALSGELFF; DNA: TGTGCCAGCAGTTCCCAAAGACAGGCCCTGTCCGGGGAGCTGTTTTTT
size: .; J: TRBJ2-2; V: TRBV11-3; D: TRBD2; CDR3: CASSPHPLSGPRRWGELFF; DNA: TGTGCCAGCAGCCCCCACCCCCTTAGCGGGCCGAGGAGATGGGGGGAGCTGTTTTTT
size: .; J: TRBJ2-5; V: TRBV7-2; D: .; CDR3: CASTLTGPQETQYF; DNA: TGTGCCAGTACATTAACAGGGCCCCAAGAGACCCAGTACTTC
size: once; J: TRBJ2-3; V: TRBV5-1; D: .; CDR3: CASNDGITDTQYF; DNA: TGCGCCAGCAACGACGGGATCACAGATACGCAGTATTTT
size: .; J: TRBJ2-7; V: TRBV6-5; D: TRBD2; CDR3: CASSRTSGSSYEQYF; DNA: TGTGCCAGCAGCCGGACTAGCGGGAGCTCCTACGAGCAGTACTTC
size: .; J: TRBJ2-5; V: TRBV29-1; D: TRBD1; CDR3: CSVEVGQGQETQYF; DNA: TGCAGCGTTGAAGTCGGACAGGGACAGGAGACCCAGTACTTC
size: .; J: TRBJ2-2; V: TRBV7-2; D: TRBD2; CDR3: CASSLVRPSGTGELFF; DNA: TGTGCCAGCAGCTTAGTTCGGCCTAGCGGGACCGGGGAGCTGTTTTTT
size: .; J: TRBJ2-2; V: TRBV19; D: TRBD2; CDR3: CASSLRTGSASGSGTGELFF; DNA: TGTGCCAGTAGTCTCCGGACAGGGTCGGCTAGCGGGAGTGGAACCGGGGAGCTGTTTTTT